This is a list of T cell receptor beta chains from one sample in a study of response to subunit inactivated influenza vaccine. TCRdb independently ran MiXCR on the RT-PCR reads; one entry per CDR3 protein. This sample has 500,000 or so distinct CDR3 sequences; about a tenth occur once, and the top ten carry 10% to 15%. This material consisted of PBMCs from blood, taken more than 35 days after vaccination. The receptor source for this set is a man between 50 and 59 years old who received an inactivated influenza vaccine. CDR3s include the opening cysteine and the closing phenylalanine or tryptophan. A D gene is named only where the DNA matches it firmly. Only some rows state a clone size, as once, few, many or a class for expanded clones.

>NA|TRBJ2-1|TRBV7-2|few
TGTGCCAGCAGCGGGGATAGGGCGGGTCTCCGGGGGTTCTTC
CASSGDRAGLRGFF
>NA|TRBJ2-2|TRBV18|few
TGTGCCAGCTCACCCTTGAATGAAAACACCGGGGAGCTGTTTTTT
CASSPLNENTGELFF
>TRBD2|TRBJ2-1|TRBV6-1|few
TGTGCCAGCAGGGGACTAGCGGGAGGGGGGAATGAGCAGTTCTTC
CASRGLAGGGNEQFF
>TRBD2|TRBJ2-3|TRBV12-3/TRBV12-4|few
TGTGCCAGCAGTTTAGGTGAGCGGGGGACGCAGTATTTT
CASSLGERGTQYF
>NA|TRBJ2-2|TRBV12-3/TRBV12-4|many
TGTGCCAGCAGTTTCCGGGAATCGGGGACCGGGGAGCTGTTTTTT
CASSFRESGTGELFF
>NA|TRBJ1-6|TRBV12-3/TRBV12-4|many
TGTGCCAGCAGAACCCTGAATTCACCCCTCCACTTT
CASRTLNSPLHF
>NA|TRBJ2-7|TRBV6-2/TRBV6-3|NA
TGTGCCAGCAGTTACTCTTTCTACTACGAGCAGTACTTC
CASSYSFYYEQYF
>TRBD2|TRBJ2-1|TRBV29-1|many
TGCAGCGTTGAAGGCGGGAGTACATCAACGGGCCCCTACAATGAGCAGTTCTTC
CSVEGGSTSTGPYNEQFF
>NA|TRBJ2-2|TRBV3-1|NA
TGTGCCAGCAGCCTTGCGATACACGGGGAGCTGTTTTTT
CASSLAIHGELFF
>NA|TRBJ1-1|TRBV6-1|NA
TGTGCCAGCAGTCAGAGGGATCCGAACACTGAAGCTTTCTTT
CASSQRDPNTEAFF
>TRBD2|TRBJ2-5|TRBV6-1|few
TGTGCCAGCAGGCCGGGACTAGCGGGAGGAGGCCAAGAGACCCAGTACTTC
CASRPGLAGGGQETQYF
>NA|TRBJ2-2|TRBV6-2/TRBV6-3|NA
TGTGCCAGCAGTTACTTGGGACATACGACCGGGGAGCTGTCTTTT
CASSYLGHTTGELSF
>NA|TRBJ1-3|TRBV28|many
TGTGCCAGCTCCCCCGGAAACACCATATATTTT
CASSPGNTIYF
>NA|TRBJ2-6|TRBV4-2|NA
TGTGCCAGCAGCCGATATACCCCCTCTGGGCTTGTGACTGGGGCCAACGTCCTGACTTTC
CASSRYTPSGLVTGANVLTF
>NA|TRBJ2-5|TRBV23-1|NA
TGCGCCAGCGTCTATCAGGGGTACGAGACCCAGTACTTC
CASVYQGYETQYF
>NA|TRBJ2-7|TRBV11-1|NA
TGTGCCAGCAGACCAATCGGACGGCGTGAAGAGCAGTACTTC
CASRPIGRREEQYF
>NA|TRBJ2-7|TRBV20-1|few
TGCAGTGCTAGAGATAGGAGGGCAGGGGGGACCTACGAGCAGTACTTC
CSARDRRAGGTYEQYF
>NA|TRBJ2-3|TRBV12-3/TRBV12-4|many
TGTGCCAGCAGTACCCGAAGCCCTAGCACAGATACGCAGTATTTT
CASSTRSPSTDTQYF
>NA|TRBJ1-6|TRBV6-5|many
TGTGCCAGCAGTTACTCGATAGACTCACCCCTCCACTTT
CASSYSIDSPLHF
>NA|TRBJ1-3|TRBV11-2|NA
TGTGCCAGCAGCTCGACTAAAAACACCATATATTTT
CASSSTKNTIYF
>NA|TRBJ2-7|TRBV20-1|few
TGCAGTGCTACCATAGGCGAGCAGTACTTC
CSATIGEQYF
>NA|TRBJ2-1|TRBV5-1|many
TGCGCCAGCAGCTTGGCCGGGCAGGGGTCCTACAATGAGCAGTTCTTC
CASSLAGQGSYNEQFF
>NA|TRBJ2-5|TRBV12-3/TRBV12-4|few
TGTGCCAGCAGTTTTGTTCCATTACAAGAGACCCAGTACTTC
CASSFVPLQETQYF
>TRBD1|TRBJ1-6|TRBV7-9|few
TGTGCCAGCACCCTACCGGACAGGGGTTATAATTCACCCCTCCACTTT
CASTLPDRGYNSPLHF
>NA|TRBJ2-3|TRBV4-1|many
TGCGCCAGCAGCCAAGAGGAAGAAGCTAGCACAGATACGCAGTATTTT
CASSQEEEASTDTQYF
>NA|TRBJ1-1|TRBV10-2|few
TGCGCCAGCAGGGAAGGGGCCCTGAACACTGAAGCTTTCTTT
CASREGALNTEAFF
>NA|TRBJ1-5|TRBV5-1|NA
TGCGCCAGCAGCCCCGATGGGGATCGGAATCAGCCCCAGCATTTT
CASSPDGDRNQPQHF
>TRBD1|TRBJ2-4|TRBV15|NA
TGTGCCACCAGCAGGGGGACAGACTTAGCCAAAAACATTCAGTACTTC
CATSRGTDLAKNIQYF
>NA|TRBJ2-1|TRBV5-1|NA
TGCGCCAGCAGCTTGGCCTCTAGCGCTAATGAGCAGTTCTTC
CASSLASSANEQFF
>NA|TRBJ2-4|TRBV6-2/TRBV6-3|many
TGTGCCAGCAGTTACACCCTTGGAACAGCCCAGAAAAACATTCAGTACTTC
CASSYTLGTAQKNIQYF
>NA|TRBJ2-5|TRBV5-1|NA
TGCGCCAGCAAGGTGGGGGCCTACCAAGAGACCCAGTACTTC
CASKVGAYQETQYF
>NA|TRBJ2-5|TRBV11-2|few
TGTGCCAGCAGCTTAGACGGTCCTTCGAGGACCCAGTACTTC
CASSLDGPSRTQYF
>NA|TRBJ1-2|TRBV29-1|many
TGCAGCATTCCGGACGGCGCGGGCTACACCTTC
CSIPDGAGYTF
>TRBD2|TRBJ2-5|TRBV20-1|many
TGCAGTGCTCCTGAGCGGGGGGGCTGGGAGACCCAGTACTTC
CSAPERGGWETQYF
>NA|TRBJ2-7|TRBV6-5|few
TGTGCCAGCAGTTACTCTCCCAGAAACTACGAGCAGTACTTC
CASSYSPRNYEQYF
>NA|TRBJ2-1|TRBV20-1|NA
TGCAGTGCTAGTAAGGGGTTCAGCTCCTACAATGAGCAGTTCTTC
CSASKGFSSYNEQFF
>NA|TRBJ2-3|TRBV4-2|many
TGTGCCAGCAGCCAAGAATCAACAGATACGCAGTATTTT
CASSQESTDTQYF
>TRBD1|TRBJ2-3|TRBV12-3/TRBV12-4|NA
TGTGCCAGTGGGACAGCCGGAGATACGCAGTATTTT
CASGTAGDTQYF
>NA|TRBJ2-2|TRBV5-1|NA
TGCGCCAGCAGCTTAGGCGGGACGGCCGCCGGGGAGCTGTTTTTT
CASSLGGTAAGELFF
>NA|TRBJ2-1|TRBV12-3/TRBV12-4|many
TGTGCCAGCAGTTATTCGGACGGGGATGAGCAGTTCTTC
CASSYSDGDEQFF
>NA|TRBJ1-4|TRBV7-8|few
TGTGCCAGCAGCTTCAGGGAAAATGAAAAACTGTTTTTT
CASSFRENEKLFF
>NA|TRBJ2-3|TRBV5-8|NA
TGTGCCAGCAGCTTGGCCCGGGTAGGCCCCGCGGGAGATACGCAGTATTTT
CASSLARVGPAGDTQYF
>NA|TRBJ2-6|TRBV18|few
TGTGCCAGCTCACCAAGACAGGTCTCTGGGGCCAACGTCCTGACTTTC
CASSPRQVSGANVLTF
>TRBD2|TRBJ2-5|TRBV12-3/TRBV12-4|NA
TGTGCCAGCAGACTAGCGGGAGTCCGGGAGACCCAGTACTTC
CASRLAGVRETQYF
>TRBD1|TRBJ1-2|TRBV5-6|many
TGTGCCAGCAGCCCTCCGGGACAGGGGGCGAGATATGGCTACACCTTC
CASSPPGQGARYGYTF
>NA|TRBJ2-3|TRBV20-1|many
TGCAGTGCCTTGGAAAACACAGATACGCAGTATTTT
CSALENTDTQYF
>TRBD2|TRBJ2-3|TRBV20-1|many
TGCAGTGCTAGAGTTAGCGGGGGGACAGATACGCAGTATTTT
CSARVSGGTDTQYF
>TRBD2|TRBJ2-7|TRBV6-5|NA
TGTGCCAGCAGTTACTCTTGGGGGAGGGCCTACGAGCAGTACTTC
CASSYSWGRAYEQYF
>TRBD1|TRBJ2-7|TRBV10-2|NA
TGCGCCAGCAGTGATTTTGGACAGGGCCACGAGCAGTACTTC
CASSDFGQGHEQYF
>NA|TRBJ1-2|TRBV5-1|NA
TGCGCCAGCAGACAAGACAGCTATTATGGCTACACCTTC
CASRQDSYYGYTF
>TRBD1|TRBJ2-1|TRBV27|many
TGTGCCAGCAGTTCTAACCCGGGACAGGGGCCGCACAATGAGCAGTTCTTC
CASSSNPGQGPHNEQFF
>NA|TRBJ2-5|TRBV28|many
TGTGCCAGCAGTAGTTTACTCGGGGAGACCCAGTACTTC
CASSSLLGETQYF
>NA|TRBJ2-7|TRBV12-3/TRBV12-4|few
TGTGCCAGCAGTTGGGACGGATCAAGCTCCTACGAGCAGTACTTC
CASSWDGSSSYEQYF
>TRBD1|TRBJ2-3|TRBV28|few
TGTGCCAGCAGTCCGACCGGGGACAGGAGCACAGATACGCAGTATTTT
CASSPTGDRSTDTQYF
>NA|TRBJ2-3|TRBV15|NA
TGTGCCACCAGCAGAGATCTAGCACGGGAGACAGATACGCAGTATTTT
CATSRDLARETDTQYF